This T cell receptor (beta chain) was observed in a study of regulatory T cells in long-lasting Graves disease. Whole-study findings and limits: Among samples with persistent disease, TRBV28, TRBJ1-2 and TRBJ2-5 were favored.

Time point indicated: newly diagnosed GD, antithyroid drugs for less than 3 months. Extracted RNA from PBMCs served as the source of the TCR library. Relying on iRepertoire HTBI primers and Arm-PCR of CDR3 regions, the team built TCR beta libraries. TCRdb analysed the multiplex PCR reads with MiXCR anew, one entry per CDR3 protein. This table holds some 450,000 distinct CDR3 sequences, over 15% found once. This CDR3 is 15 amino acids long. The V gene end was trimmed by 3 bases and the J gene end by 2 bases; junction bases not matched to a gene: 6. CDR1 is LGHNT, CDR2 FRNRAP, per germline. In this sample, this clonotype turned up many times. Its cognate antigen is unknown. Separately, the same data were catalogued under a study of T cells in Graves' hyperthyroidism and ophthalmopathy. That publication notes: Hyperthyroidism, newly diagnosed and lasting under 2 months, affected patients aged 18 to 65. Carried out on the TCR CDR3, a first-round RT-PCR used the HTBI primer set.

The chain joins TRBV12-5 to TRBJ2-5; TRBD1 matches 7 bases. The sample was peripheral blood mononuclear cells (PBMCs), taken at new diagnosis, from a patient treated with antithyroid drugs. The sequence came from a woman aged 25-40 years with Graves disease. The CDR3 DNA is TGTGCTAGTGGTTTCGGACAGGCCTCGCAAGAGACCCAGTACTTC. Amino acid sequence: CASGFGQASQETQYF.